This T cell receptor (beta chain) was sequenced for a study of blood T cell repertoires in COVID-19. Study summary: COVID-19 samples, acute and convalescent, were from the United States, Italy and Spain. The analysed material was cDNA or gDNA that came from T cells, B-cell-depleted T cells, or PBMCs.

Per the study methods: Reference gene primers were amplified, and this amplification served to estimate nucleated cell counts. Assay: immunoSEQ multiplex PCR; the TCRdb copy retains only in-frame clones and omits some. Clone size and V and J calls were adopted from that table, with D and trimming inferred from the DNA. The table has about 290,000 clones, around 92% seen once. The CDR3 contains 15 residues. Germline CDR1 is SGHNT and CDR2 is YYREEE (reference sequence). The germline V and J ends were trimmed by 6 bases and 7 bases, with 19 bases remaining between them. Those enrolled in Seattle joined during active infection and were followed longitudinally afterward.

This TCR derives from a woman in her 30s with COVID-19, enrolled during active disease. Sequenced: peripheral blood. The rearrangement links TRBV5-4 to TRBJ2-2; D is possibly TRBD2 (6 bases). CDR3 in amino acids: CASTAMGGSVGELFF. Written as DNA, the CDR3 is TGTGCCAGCACCGCGATGGGGGGATCGGTCGGGGAGCTGTTTTTT.